This T cell receptor (beta chain) was found in a study of OX40 agonist ivuxolimab in advanced cancers. With respect to the entire study: The costimulatory receptor OX40 (CD134) was targeted by ivuxolimab, a fully human IgG2 agonistic monoclonal antibody. Intravenous ivuxolimab was administered to patients every 2 weeks at six dose levels: 0.01, 0.1, 0.3, 1.5, 3 and 10 mg/kg. Of the roughly 51 patients in dose escalation, some 20 had hepatocellular carcinoma, about 15 had melanoma, 9 had renal cell carcinoma and 9 had head and neck cancer. In the dose-escalation cohort, about four fifths of patients were male, and the mean age was around 60 years with a range of roughly 23 to 90. Patients were allowed to have had prior anti-PD-1, anti-PD-L1 or anti-CTLA-4 therapy, and approximately 37% of the dose-escalation patients had been treated with checkpoint inhibitors. Three dose-escalation patients achieved partial responses, one with hepatocellular carcinoma and two with cutaneous melanoma. Peripheral TCRbeta sequencing aimed to test whether ivuxolimab altered TCR sequence diversity and caused clonal T-cell expansion. The paper covers the monotherapy dose-escalation part of the phase I ivuxolimab trial, which included N of about 50 patients. Study-wide conclusions, independent of this receptor: Low levels of normalized T-cell clonal expansion were also seen in some patients who did not respond. In the 0.1-3.0 mg/kg groups, partial responders were among the patients with the lowest normalized peripheral clonal expansion, particularly in CD8+ T cells. Clonal expansion of both CD4+ and CD8+ blood T cells was observed from baseline to week 6 at doses 0.1 to 3.0 mg/kg. Which antigens the clonally expanded peripheral T cells were specific for was not determined. After ivuxolimab, CD8+ T cells had more expanded clones than CD4+ T cells on average.

V is pruned by 1 base and J by 4 bases, leaving 10 bases of the junction without a gene match. From cysteine to phenylalanine, the CDR3 is 16 amino acids long. Only the CDR3 DNA is retained, 48 bases long and in frame from the first base. The germline V gene yields SGHDN for CDR1 and FVKESK for CDR2. Genomic DNA was extracted from sorted cells for sequencing of the TCRbeta CDR3 region. TCRbeta CDR3 regions were sequenced using the immunoSEQ Assay. TCRdb holds this immuneACCESS table with in-frame rearrangements only. Some clones are missing; in checked studies, unresolved V genes explain under half, and the rest has no known cause. In all, the sample holds about 52,000 clones, and around 85% of those were seen once. Of the sample, approximately 7% is held by the ten largest clones. This clone was seen a few times. Its antigen remains undetermined. It has no much larger one-base neighbor in the sample; base qualities were not kept.

The trial excluded patients who had a history of autoimmune disease or who were on systemic immunosuppression. In every dose cohort, peripheral blood was drawn for TCR sequencing at baseline, cycle 4 day 1, and cycle 7 day 1. The samples were taken from a phase I, first-in-human, multicenter, open-label dose-escalation trial of ivuxolimab. Adults with locally advanced or metastatic melanoma, renal cell carcinoma, hepatocellular carcinoma or head and neck squamous cell carcinoma were enrolled in the trial. Before TCR sequencing, CD4+ T cells and CD8+ T cells were sorted from peripheral blood as separate populations.

In this chain, TRBV14 is recombined with TRBJ2-7; TRBD1 fits 7 bases in the junction. The sample in question was CD4+ or CD8+ T cells sorted from blood, obtained in a trial of the OX40 agonist ivuxolimab. The TCR was taken from an adult with an advanced solid tumor such as melanoma, head and neck, liver or kidney cancer. This receptor carries the CDR3 CASSQVGGPGPYEQYF. The nucleotide sequence is given as TGTGCCAGCAGCCAAGTAGGGGGCCCCGGTCCTTACGAGCAGTACTTC.